This T cell receptor (beta chain) was sequenced in a study of T cell responses to AZD1222 COVID-19 vaccine. General observations from the study: A reported finding is that nearly half of spike-specific TCRs target unmutated variant regions.

The J segment lost 4 bases and the V segment lost 3 bases, leaving 18 bases of the junction unmatched. The germline V gene encodes CDR1 SGHDT and CDR2 YYEEEE. The CDR3 runs to 18 residues. On this clone itself: What it binds is not known.

TCRdb's table, derived via immunoSEQ multiplex PCR, lists solely in-frame clones and lacks some. The table includes 200,000 to 250,000 clones, about 94% detected once. Sequencing used peripheral blood, obtained 28 days after the second dose of the MenACWY control vaccine. The sequence was collected from an adult who received the MenACWY meningococcal vaccine as a control. The chain links TRBV5-6 to TRBJ2-5; 7 nucleotides line up with TRBD2. The CDR3 DNA reads TGTGCCAGCAGCTCCTACCTTCCGGGCCCGGGAGGTGCAGAGACCCAGTACTTC. Residues: CASSSYLPGPGGAETQYF. The whole variable domain, filled in from reference TRBV5-6 and TRBJ2-5, reads DAGVTQSPTHLIKTRGQQVTLRCSPKSGHDTVSWYQQALGQGPQFIFQYYEEEERQRGNFPDRFSGHQFPNYSSELNVNALLLGDSALYLCASSSYLPGPGGAETQYFGPGTRLLVL.